These 13 T cell receptor beta chains originate from one sample sequenced in a study of OX40 agonist ivuxolimab in advanced cancers. Library preparation employed the immunoSEQ multiplex PCR assay. Drawn from immuneACCESS, this table holds only the in-frame rearrangements with V and J called that TCRdb kept. Clones are partly lost; checked studies trace under half to an unresolved V gene and leave the rest unexplained. The sample includes around 64,000 clones, with approximately 82% observed a single time. Clones ranked in the top ten supply roughly 5.1% of the sample. The sequences come from CD4+ or CD8+ T cells sorted from blood, collected in a trial of the OX40 agonist ivuxolimab. These receptors were obtained from an adult with an advanced solid tumor such as melanoma, head and neck, liver or kidney cancer.

The chain couples TRBV10-3 to TRBJ2-1; TRBD2 matches at 13 bases. J gave up 2 bases and V 3 bases, and 4 bases lay outside the gene matches. The CDR3 runs to 17 residues. The germline CDR1 and CDR2 sequences are ENHRY and SYGVKD. The CDR3 DNA follows: TGTGCCATCAGTGACCACGGACTAGCGGGGGCCTACAATGAGCAGTTCTTC. This codes for CAISDHGLAGAYNEQFF.

The chain recombines TRBV5-1 with TRBJ2-1, with unresolved D. Germline values: CDR1 SGHRS, CDR2 YFSETQ. V lost 8 bases, J lost 0 bases, and 9 bases lay in between. The CDR3 runs to 13 residues. The CDR3 region has the DNA TGCGCCAGTACCGAAAGCTCCTACAATGAGCAGTTCTTC. As protein: CASTESSYNEQFF.

The chain employs TRBV5-1 and TRBJ2-5; D is unresolved. V lost 3 bases to trimming and J lost 2 bases, with 11 bases between them. Germline CDR1 and CDR2: SGHRS and YFSETQ. CDR3 size: 14 residues. The DNA of the CDR3 is TGCGCCAGCAGCTCCCTACCCGATCAAGAGACCCAGTACTTC. Residues: CASSSLPDQETQYF.

The rearrangement joins TRBV30 to TRBJ1-6; D is perhaps TRBD1 (5 bases). Germline values: CDR1 GTSNPN, CDR2 SVGIG (reference sequence). With 8 bases removed from V and 11 bases from J, the gap between germline ends came to 22 bases. This CDR3 spans 14 amino acids. The CDR3 spells CAREAGLRGPPLHF. The CDR3 nucleotides are TGTGCCCGGGAAGCAGGCCTAAGGGGACCACCCCTCCACTTT.

CDR3 region: CASSRSGAGNTIYF. Written as DNA, the CDR3 is TGTGCCAGCAGCCGGTCGGGGGCTGGAAACACCATATATTTT. This sequence joins TRBV7-9 and TRBJ1-3, with D perhaps TRBD1 (5 bases). Per the germline V gene, CDR1 is SEHNR and CDR2 is FQNEAQ (reference sequence). This CDR3 is built from 14 residues. The V end lost 5 bases, the J end lost 2 bases, and 10 bases lay between the germline ends.

This clone was seen a handful of times. V gene TRBV20-1 combines with J gene TRBJ2-1; D call uncertain. Trimming took 1 base from V and 4 from J, leaving 2 bases between them. There are 11 residues in the CDR3. Looked up from germline, CDR1 is DFQATT and CDR2 is SNEGSKA (reference sequence). CDR3 loop: CSARVYNEQFF. The CDR3 DNA is TGCAGTGCTAGAGTTTACAATGAGCAGTTCTTC.

The chain joins TRBV6-1 to TRBJ2-7, with D hard to call. V lost 8 bases, J lost 0 bases, and 14 bases lay in between. Looked up from germline, CDR1 is MNHNS and CDR2 is SASEGT. The CDR3 is made up of 14 amino acids. CDR3 nucleotide sequence: TGTGCCAGCTCGGCGGACCCGAGCTCCTACGAGCAGTACTTC. Amino acids: CASSADPSSYEQYF.

This chain links TRBV5-1 with TRBJ2-5; 14 nucleotides agree with TRBD2. CDR3 size: 20 residues. Germline assignment: CDR1 SGHRS and CDR2 YFSETQ. V was clipped by 3 bases and J by 5 bases; unmatched bases: 18. CDR3 protein: CASSSDRGLTSGRALETQYF. DNA of the CDR3: TGCGCCAGCAGCTCTGACAGGGGCCTGACTAGCGGGAGGGCCTTGGAGACCCAGTACTTC.

The rearrangement links TRBV18 to TRBJ2-5; TRBD2 matches 7 bases. The V and J ends lost 0 bases and 5 bases, in that order; junction bases with no gene match: 0. Germline CDR1 KGHSH, CDR2 LQKENI. The CDR3 has 13 amino acids. The CDR3 DNA reads TGTGCCAGCTCACCACCGGGAGGGGAGACCCAGTACTTC. It translates to CASSPPGGETQYF.

This chain links TRBV19 with TRBJ2-1, with TRBD2 matching over 11 bases. V was pared by 9 bases and J by 3 bases, with 4 bases of the junction left unmatched. The CDR3 runs to 14 residues. CDR1 LNHDA and CDR2 SQIVND come from the germline V gene (reference sequence). The CDR3 here is CASHLAGGYNEQFF. The CDR3 DNA reads as TGTGCCAGCCATCTAGCGGGGGGCTACAATGAGCAGTTCTTC.

The chain uses TRBV7-3 and TRBJ2-7, with 7 bases identical to TRBD1. The CDR3 extends over 15 amino acids. Germline V CDR1 and CDR2: SGHTA, FQGTGA. J lost 9 bases, V lost 3 bases, and 14 bases had no gene match. The CDR3 sequence: CASSFRDSKSLRQYF. The CDR3 DNA reads as TGTGCCAGCAGCTTCCGGGACAGCAAATCTCTTCGGCAGTACTTC.

This clone was picked up a small number of times. The rearrangement joins TRBV7-9 to TRBJ1-4; tentatively, D is TRBD1 (5 bases). The CDR3 is 15 residues long. The germline V gene has CDR1 SEHNR and CDR2 FQNEAQ (reference sequence). V was pared by 3 bases and J by 5 bases, with 13 bases between. In DNA, the CDR3 is TGTGCCAGCAGCTTCCCGGGTCGGGGCAATGAAAAACTGTTTTTT. Translation: CASSFPGRGNEKLFF.

The genes are TRBV6-5 and TRBJ2-7; TRBD1 agrees at 8 bases. This CDR3 contains 15 residues. CDR1 MNHEY and CDR2 SVGAGI come from the germline V gene. V was pared by 6 bases and J by 3 bases, with 10 bases of the junction left unmatched. The CDR3 loop is CASSPGQGVIYEQYF. In DNA, the CDR3 is TGTGCCAGCAGCCCCGGACAGGGTGTTATCTACGAGCAGTACTTC.